The 31 T cell receptor beta chains presented below share a single source sample, sequenced in a study of T cell responses to AZD1222 COVID-19 vaccine. TCRdb's copy holds only in-frame clones and misses some; the assay was immunoSEQ multiplex PCR. The repertoire consists of 53,000 or so clones, with around 85% occurring once and the leading ten covering approximately 19%. The sequenced sample was peripheral blood, obtained on day 0 of MenACWY control vaccination. Source of these receptors: an adult in good health.

The chain employs TRBV5-4 and TRBJ2-3; D is unresolved. The germline V and J ends were trimmed by 2 bases and 0 bases, with 7 bases remaining between them. The CDR3 runs to 14 residues. Germline V gene data show CDR1 as SGHNT and CDR2 as YYREEE (reference sequence). CDR3 region: CASSFGGSTDTQYF. The CDR3 DNA reads TGTGCCAGCAGCTTCGGCGGTAGCACAGATACGCAGTATTTT.

This clone was counted only a few times. This chain joins TRBV30 and TRBJ1-2; D remains ambiguous. The germline gives CDR1 GTSNPN, CDR2 SVGIG (reference sequence). Trimming shortened V by 4 bases and J by 6 bases, and 15 bases separated the two germline ends. The length of the CDR3 is 13 residues. This chain's CDR3 is CAWKTVDQDGYTF. The DNA of the CDR3 is TGTGCCTGGAAAACAGTGGACCAGGATGGCTACACCTTC.

The chain uses TRBV28 and TRBJ2-7; no clear D. The V and J ends lost 3 bases and 4 bases respectively, with 13 bases between them. In germline, CDR1 is MDHEN, CDR2 SYDVKM. The CDR3 spans 14 residues. The CDR3: CASSFFAAEYEQYF. The CDR3 nucleotides are TGTGCCAGCAGTTTTTTTGCGGCGGAGTACGAGCAGTACTTC.

A word on this clone: The sample holds other DNA sequences that translate to the same CDR3. The J gene is TRBJ2-5, the V gene TRBV18, with a possible D match to TRBD2 (6 bases). In germline, CDR1 is KGHSH, CDR2 LQKENI. V was shortened by 3 bases and J by 1 base, with 6 bases between the two germline ends. This CDR3 spans 13 amino acids. In DNA form, the CDR3 reads TGTGCCAGCTCACCGGGACTCCAAGAGACCCAGTACTTC. Residues: CASSPGLQETQYF. The full variable domain, its missing parts supplied by reference TRBV18 and TRBJ2-5, is NAGVMQNPRHLVRRRGQEARLRCSPMKGHSHVYWYRQLPEEGLKFMVYLQKENIIDESGMPKERFSAEFPKEGPSILRIQQVVRGDSAAYFCASSPGLQETQYFGPGTRLLVL.

The rearrangement links TRBV19 to TRBJ2-1; D assignment may be TRBD1 or TRBD2 (5 bases each). The CDR3 runs 15 residues. In germline, CDR1 is LNHDA, CDR2 SQIVND (reference sequence). Deletions cut 5 bases from V and 0 bases from J, with 11 bases between. The CDR3 bases are TGTGCCAGTAGTGCGCCAGGGAGCTCCTACAATGAGCAGTTCTTC. Its translation: CASSAPGSSYNEQFF.

The chain has TRBV7-9 and TRBJ2-7, with TRBD1 identical over 8 bases. The trim removed 4 bases at V and 0 bases at J, leaving 2 bases unmatched. In germline, CDR1 is SEHNR, CDR2 FQNEAQ (reference sequence). The CDR3 sequence is 14 residues long. CDR3 residues: CASSSDRGSYEQYF. CDR3 DNA: TGTGCCAGCAGCTCCGACAGGGGCTCCTACGAGCAGTACTTC.

Only one count was recorded for this clone. The chain employs TRBV6-5 and TRBJ1-3, with TRBD1 as a possible D gene (5 bases). Trimming took off 0 bases at V and 7 bases at J, with 16 bases between the two ends. The CDR3 covers 16 residues. Germline CDR1 is MNHEY and CDR2 is SVGAGI. The CDR3, as DNA: TGTGCCAGCAGTTACTCGGTTGTGAGGGGTGGTAACACCATATATTTT. This encodes CASSYSVVRGGNTIYF.

This sequence joins TRBV5-5 and TRBJ2-1; 8 nucleotides match TRBD2. After removal of 0 bases from V and 5 bases from J, the junction contained 7 bases not matched to a gene. Germline V gene lookup returns CDR1 SGHKS and CDR2 YYEKEE (reference sequence). This CDR3 has 16 residues. The CDR3 here is CASSLGIAGIHNEQFF. The CDR3 coding sequence is TGTGCCAGCAGCTTGGGAATAGCGGGGATTCACAATGAGCAGTTCTTC. Drawing the rest from reference TRBV5-5 and TRBJ2-1, the complete variable domain is DAGVTQSPTHLIKTRGQQVTLRCSPISGHKSVSWYQQVLGQGPQFIFQYYEKEERGRGNFPDRFSARQFPNYSSELNVNALLLGDSALYLCASSLGIAGIHNEQFFGPGTRLTVL.

The chain couples TRBV27 to TRBJ2-5; 7 nucleotides match TRBD2. The CDR3 extends over 15 amino acids. Per the germline V gene, CDR1 is MNHEY and CDR2 is SMNVEV (reference sequence). The ends lost 3 bases at V and 5 bases at J; junction bases unmatched: 9. CDR3 protein: CASSFYPTSWETQYF. In DNA, the CDR3 is TGTGCCAGCAGTTTCTATCCGACTAGCTGGGAGACCCAGTACTTC.

The V gene is TRBV9, the J gene TRBJ1-1; 8 bases are shared with TRBD1. CDR1 is SGDLS, CDR2 YYNGEE, per germline. This CDR3 comprises 13 residues. After removal of 3 bases from V and 7 bases from J, the junction contained 5 bases not matched to a gene. CDR3 in amino acids: CASSATGGSEAFF. The DNA for the CDR3 is TGTGCCAGCAGCGCTACAGGGGGAAGTGAAGCTTTCTTT.

This CDR3 reads CASSPSERAEQFF. The CDR3 bases are TGTGCCAGCAGCCCCTCAGAGCGAGCGGAGCAGTTCTTC. The chain carries TRBV4-2 and TRBJ2-1; D gene ambiguous. Germline V gene sequence: CDR1 LGHNA, CDR2 YNFKEQ. CDR3 length: 13 amino acids. The V gene lost 4 bases and the J gene lost 10 bases, with 14 bases spanning the gap.

V and J are TRBV12-3 or TRBV12-4 and TRBJ1-2, with D unclear. CDR3 length equals 13 residues. V was pared by 3 bases and J by 1 base, with 6 bases between. CDR3 loop: CASSLLVNYGYTF. The DNA of the CDR3 is TGTGCCAGCAGTTTGTTGGTTAACTATGGCTACACCTTC.

On this clone: The germline gene is not matched at one end of the junction; a read error may be the cause. J is TRBJ2-3 and V is TRBV7-7, with no clear D. Looked up from germline, CDR1 is SSHAT and CDR2 is FNYEAQ (reference sequence). This CDR3 region has 14 residues. CDR3 residues: CASSLALGTDTQYF. In nucleotides, the CDR3 is TGTGCTAGCAGCTTGGCCTTGGGGACAGATACGCAGTATTTT.

The J gene is TRBJ2-5, the V gene TRBV28; 7 bases align to TRBD2. Germline assignment: CDR1 MDHEN and CDR2 SYDVKM. The CDR3 sequence is 13 residues long. V gave up 5 bases and J gave up 1 base; unmatched junction bases: 1. CDR3 nucleotides: TGTGCCAGCAGTATAGCGGGCCAAGAGACCCAGTACTTC. As protein: CASSIAGQETQYF. The complete variable domain, with remaining parts taken from reference TRBV28 and TRBJ2-5, reads DVKVTQSSRYLVKRTGEKVFLECVQDMDHENMFWYRQDPGLGLRLIYFSYDVKMKEKGDIPEGYSVSREKKERFSLILESASTNQTSMYLCASSIAGQETQYFGPGTRLLVL.

The J gene is TRBJ2-7, the V gene TRBV6-5, with a weak D call TRBD1 (6 bases). This CDR3 contains 14 residues. CDR1 is MNHEY, CDR2 SVGAGI, per germline. V dropped 5 bases and J dropped 2 bases, with 13 bases sitting between them. The DNA for the CDR3 is TGTGCCAGCAGTCGGGACACAGGAACCTACGAGCAGTACTTC. It encodes CASSRDTGTYEQYF.

The rearrangement joins TRBV27 to TRBJ2-2; the match to TRBD1 covers 11 bases. Germline loops: CDR1 MNHEY, CDR2 SMNVEV (reference sequence). Unmatched junction bases numbered 5, after V lost 6 bases and J lost 2 bases. The CDR3 length is 16 residues. The CDR3 region has the DNA TGTGCCAGCAGCCGACGGACAGGGGGCAACACCGGGGAGCTGTTTTTT. Translated: CASSRRTGGNTGELFF.

The gene calls are TRBV3-1 (or the pseudogene TRBV3-2) and TRBJ1-6, with TRBD1 identical over 10 bases. The CDR3 covers 14 residues. Per germline, CDR1 LGHDT and CDR2 YNNKEL (reference sequence). V lost 4 bases, J lost 6 bases, and 0 bases stayed unmatched. The CDR3, as DNA: TGTGCCAGCAGCCGGACAGGGGGTAATTCACCCCTCCACTTT. Its translation is CASSRTGGNSPLHF.

V and J are TRBV5-1 and TRBJ1-2; unclear D gene. The CDR3 contains 13 residues. V was cut by 0 bases and J by 5 bases, with 8 bases left in between. Germline V lookup: CDR1 SGHRS, CDR2 YFSETQ. The CDR3 loop reads CASSLVTGYGYTF. The CDR3 nucleotides are TGCGCCAGCAGCTTGGTCACGGGATATGGCTACACCTTC.

V gene TRBV4-2 combines with J gene TRBJ1-2, with D tentatively TRBD1 (5 bases). This CDR3 spans 14 amino acids. Between the trimmed V and J ends, which lost 9 bases and 2 bases, there was a span of 16 bases. The germline V gene encodes CDR1 LGHNA and CDR2 YNFKEQ. The CDR3 spells CASHPGKGNYGYTF. The DNA of the CDR3 is TGTGCCAGTCATCCAGGGAAGGGGAACTATGGCTACACCTTC.

The chain recombines TRBV7-8 with TRBJ2-5; D is ambiguous. The CDR3 is made up of 13 amino acids. Per germline, CDR1 SGHVS and CDR2 FQNEAQ. Trimming took off 3 bases at V and 5 bases at J, with 10 bases between the two ends. In DNA form, the CDR3 reads TGTGCCAGCAGCTTTGGCACTTTGGAGACCCAGTACTTC. Amino acid sequence: CASSFGTLETQYF.

The J gene is TRBJ2-7, the V gene TRBV27, with D uncertain. The germline V gene has CDR1 MNHEY and CDR2 SMNVEV (reference sequence). There are 14 residues in the CDR3. V lost 5 bases and J 2 bases, leaving 13 bases between the germline ends. CDR3 bases: TGTGCCAGCAGTGTTCTCGGGCGCACCTACGAGCAGTACTTC. Protein: CASSVLGRTYEQYF.

The chain has TRBV10-3 and TRBJ1-2; TRBD1 is a possible D gene (5 bases). This CDR3 contains 14 residues. Trimming stripped 5 bases from V and 7 bases from J, with 17 bases between. CDR1 is ENHRY, CDR2 SYGVKD, per germline. CDR3 DNA: TGTGCCATCAGTCCCGGGGGGAGCTATGGTGGCTACACCTTC. This sequence encodes CAISPGGSYGGYTF.

The chain combines TRBV27 with TRBJ1-4; D possibly corresponds to TRBD1 (6 bases). The V and J ends lost 5 bases and 13 bases respectively, with 14 bases between them. CDR3 length equals 12 residues. Per germline, CDR1 MNHEY and CDR2 SMNVEV (reference sequence). The CDR3 DNA reads TGTGCCAGCAGTACCACCACAGGGTTACTGTTTTTT. As protein: CASSTTTGLLFF.

The rearrangement joins TRBV6-5 to TRBJ2-2; possible D gene TRBD1, 6 bases. The V and J ends lost 0 bases and 6 bases respectively, with 8 bases between them. CDR1 is MNHEY and CDR2 is SVGAGI in the germline V gene. CDR3 length: 14 amino acids. The CDR3 sequence is CASSYSRGSGELFF. For the CDR3, the DNA is TGTGCCAGCAGTTACTCCAGGGGATCCGGGGAGCTGTTTTTT.

J is TRBJ1-1 and V is TRBV6-1; weak D call: TRBD1 (6 bases). Germline CDR1 MNHNS, CDR2 SASEGT. V was cut by 2 bases and J by 0 bases, with 13 bases left in between. The CDR3 length is 16 residues. CDR3 sequence: CASSELGQRLNTEAFF. The CDR3 nucleotides read TGTGCCAGCAGTGAATTGGGACAACGGTTGAACACTGAAGCTTTCTTT.

The chain carries TRBV30 and TRBJ2-1; the D is unclear. CDR3 length: 11 residues. The germline V and J ends were trimmed by 0 bases and 9 bases, with 6 bases remaining between them. Per the germline V gene, CDR1 is GTSNPN and CDR2 is SVGIG (reference sequence). The chain's CDR3 is CAWSVMAEQFF. CDR3 nucleotides: TGTGCCTGGAGTGTTATGGCTGAGCAGTTCTTC.

The chain is built from TRBV28 and TRBJ1-5; a weak D match, TRBD1 (5 bases). The CDR3 spans 19 residues. Germline V gene data show CDR1 as MDHEN and CDR2 as SYDVKM. V dropped 4 bases and J dropped 5 bases, with 27 bases sitting between them. The CDR3 spells CASSSLHPGYVGSDQPQHF. The CDR3 DNA reads TGTGCCAGCAGTTCTCTTCACCCAGGGTATGTGGGCAGCGATCAGCCCCAGCATTTT. Full variable domain (rest looked up from reference TRBV28 and TRBJ1-5): DVKVTQSSRYLVKRTGEKVFLECVQDMDHENMFWYRQDPGLGLRLIYFSYDVKMKEKGDIPEGYSVSREKKERFSLILESASTNQTSMYLCASSSLHPGYVGSDQPQHFGDGTRLSIL.

This clone is deemed medium-sized (0.01 to 0.1%). CDR3 region: CASSSQGVGNQPQHF. In DNA, the CDR3 is TGTGCCAGTAGTTCACAGGGGGTGGGCAATCAGCCCCAGCATTTT. The rearrangement links TRBV19 to TRBJ1-5; TRBD1 agrees at 8 bases. After removal of 5 bases from V and 2 bases from J, the junction contained 5 bases not matched to a gene. Looked up from germline, CDR1 is LNHDA and CDR2 is SQIVND (reference sequence). This CDR3 is built from 15 residues.

J is TRBJ1-2 and V is TRBV7-2; 8 bases are shared with TRBD1. The V gene's germline CDR1 is SGHTA and CDR2 FQGNSA. The CDR3 is made up of 15 amino acids. V lost 1 base, J lost 4 bases, and 5 bases stayed unmatched. CDR3 in amino acids: CASSLEQDRVYGYTF. As DNA, the CDR3 is TGTGCCAGCAGCTTAGAACAGGACAGGGTCTATGGCTACACCTTC.

V usage is TRBV15 and J usage is TRBJ1-2; the D gene is possibly TRBD1 (5 bases). CDR3 length equals 15 residues. V was pared by 1 base and J by 1 base, with 10 bases between. From germline, CDR1 is LNHNV and CDR2 YYDKDF (reference sequence). Here the CDR3 reads CATSRATTDNYGYTF. For the CDR3, the DNA is TGTGCCACCAGCAGAGCCACGACAGATAACTATGGCTACACCTTC.

This clone was detected only a few times. The chain uses TRBV5-1 and TRBJ1-3, with TRBD1 as a possible D gene (6 bases). This CDR3 is 16 amino acids long. CDR1 is SGHRS, CDR2 YFSETQ, per germline. Trimming cost V 5 bases and J 0 bases, with 15 bases left between them. In DNA, the CDR3 is TGCGCCAGCAGTAGGGGGGAACAACGCTCTGGAAACACCATATATTTT. It specifies CASSRGEQRSGNTIYF.